This T cell receptor (beta chain) was sequenced for a study of CXCR3-negative and CXCR3-positive naive CD8 T cells. Germline-derived CDR1 and CDR2 are DFQATT and SNEGSKA (reference sequence). CDR3 size: 15 residues. cDNA libraries for TRB were generated by 5' RACE incorporating UMI labels. Each CDR3 protein gets one entry in TCRdb, which reprocessed the 5' RACE reads and gives no DNA. The sample totals about 66,000 distinct CDR3 sequences. The sequencing sample was made of naive CXCR3- CD8+ T cells from blood. The subset was: CD45RO-CCR7+CD27+CD95- naive CD8+ T cells lacking CXCR3 (TNR3-). This TCR derives from a human donor in good health. Some clones in this sample may be carry-over from other donors' samples. The chain employs TRBV20-1 and TRBJ2-3; TCRdb lists TRBD1, though no DNA is available to test this call. CDR3 residues: CSAKTGRGYTDTQYF.